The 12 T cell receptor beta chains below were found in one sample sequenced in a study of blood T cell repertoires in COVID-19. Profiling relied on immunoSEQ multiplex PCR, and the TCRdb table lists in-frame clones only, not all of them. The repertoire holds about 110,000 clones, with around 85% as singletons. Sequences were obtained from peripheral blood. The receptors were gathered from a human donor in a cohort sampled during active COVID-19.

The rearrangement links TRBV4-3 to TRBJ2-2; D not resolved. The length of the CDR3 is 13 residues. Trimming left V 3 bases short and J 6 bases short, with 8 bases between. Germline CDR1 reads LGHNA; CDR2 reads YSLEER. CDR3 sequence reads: CASSHDAAGELFF. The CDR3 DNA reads TGCGCCAGCAGCCATGACGCGGCCGGGGAGCTGTTTTTT.

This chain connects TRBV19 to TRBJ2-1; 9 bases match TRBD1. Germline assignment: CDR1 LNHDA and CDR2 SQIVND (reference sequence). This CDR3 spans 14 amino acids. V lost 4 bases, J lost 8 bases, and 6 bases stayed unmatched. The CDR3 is CASSTDRGSDEQFF. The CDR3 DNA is TGTGCCAGTAGTACGGACAGGGGCAGCGATGAGCAGTTCTTC. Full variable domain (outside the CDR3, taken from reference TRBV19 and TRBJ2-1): DGGITQSPKYLFRKEGQNVTLSCEQNLNHDAMYWYRQDPGQGLRLIYYSQIVNDFQKGDIAEGYSVSREKKESFPLTVTSAQKNPTAFYLCASSTDRGSDEQFFGPGTRLTVL.

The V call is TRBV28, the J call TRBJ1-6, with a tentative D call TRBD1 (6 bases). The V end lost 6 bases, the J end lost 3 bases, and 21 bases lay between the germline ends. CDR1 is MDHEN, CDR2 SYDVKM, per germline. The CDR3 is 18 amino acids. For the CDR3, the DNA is TGTGCCAGCAGCCCCCCGGGGGGGGCCGAATACTATAATTCACCCCTCCACTTT. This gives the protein CASSPPGGAEYYNSPLHF.

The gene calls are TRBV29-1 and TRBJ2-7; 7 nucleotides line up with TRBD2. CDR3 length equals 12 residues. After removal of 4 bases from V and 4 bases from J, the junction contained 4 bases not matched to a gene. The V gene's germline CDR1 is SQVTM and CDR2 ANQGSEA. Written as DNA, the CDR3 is TGCAGCGTTGGGGAGGGTGCATACGAGCAGTACTTC. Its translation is CSVGEGAYEQYF.

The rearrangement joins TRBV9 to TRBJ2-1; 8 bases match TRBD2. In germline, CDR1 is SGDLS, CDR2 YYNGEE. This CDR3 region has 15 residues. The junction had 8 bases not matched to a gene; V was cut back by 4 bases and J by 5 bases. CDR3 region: CASSPRGGRDNEQFF. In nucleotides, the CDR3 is TGTGCCAGCAGCCCCCGCGGGGGGCGGGACAATGAGCAGTTCTTC.

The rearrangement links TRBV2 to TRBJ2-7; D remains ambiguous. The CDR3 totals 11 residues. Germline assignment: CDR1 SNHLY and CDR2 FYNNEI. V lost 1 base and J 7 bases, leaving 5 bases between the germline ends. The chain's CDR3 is CASSEVGEQYF. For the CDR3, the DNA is TGTGCCAGCAGTGAAGTCGGGGAGCAGTACTTC.

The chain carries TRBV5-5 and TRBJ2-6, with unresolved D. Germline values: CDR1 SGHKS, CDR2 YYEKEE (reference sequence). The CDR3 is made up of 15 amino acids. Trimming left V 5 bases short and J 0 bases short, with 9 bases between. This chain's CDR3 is CASSQVPSGANVLTF. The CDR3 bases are TGTGCCAGCAGTCAGGTACCCTCTGGGGCCAACGTCCTGACTTTC.

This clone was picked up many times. In DNA form, the CDR3 reads TGTGCCATCAGCGAGACTAGCGGGGAGGGAAATGAGCAGTTCTTC. Its translation is CAISETSGEGNEQFF. V and J are TRBV10-3 and TRBJ2-1, with 11 bases lining up with TRBD2. CDR1 is ENHRY, CDR2 SYGVKD, per germline. The CDR3 totals 15 residues. Trimming removed 6 bases from V and 7 bases from J; junction bases left unmatched: 8.

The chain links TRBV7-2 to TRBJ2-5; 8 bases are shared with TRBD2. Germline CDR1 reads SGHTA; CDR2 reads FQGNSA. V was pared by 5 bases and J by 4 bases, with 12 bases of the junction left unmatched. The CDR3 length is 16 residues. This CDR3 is CASSIRAGAPAETQYF. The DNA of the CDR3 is TGTGCCAGCAGCATTCGAGCGGGGGCGCCGGCAGAGACCCAGTACTTC. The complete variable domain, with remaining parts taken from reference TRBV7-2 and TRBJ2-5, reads GAGVSQSPSNKVTEKGKDVELRCDPISGHTALYWYRQSLGQGLEFLIYFQGNSAPDKSGLPSDRFSAERTGGSVSTLTIQRTQQEDSAVYLCASSIRAGAPAETQYFGPGTRLLVL.

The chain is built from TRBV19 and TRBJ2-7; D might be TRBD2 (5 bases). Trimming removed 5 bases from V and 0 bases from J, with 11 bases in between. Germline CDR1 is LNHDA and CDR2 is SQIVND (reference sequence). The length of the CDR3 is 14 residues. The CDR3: CASSSQGSSYEQYF. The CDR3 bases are TGTGCCAGTAGTTCACAAGGGAGCTCCTACGAGCAGTACTTC.

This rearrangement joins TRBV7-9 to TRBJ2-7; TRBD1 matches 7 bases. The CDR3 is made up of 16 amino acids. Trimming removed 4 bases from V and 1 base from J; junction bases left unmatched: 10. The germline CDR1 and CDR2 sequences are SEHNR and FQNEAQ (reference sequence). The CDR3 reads CASSSTITGASYEQYF. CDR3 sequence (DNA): TGTGCCAGCAGCTCCACCATAACAGGGGCTTCCTACGAGCAGTACTTC.

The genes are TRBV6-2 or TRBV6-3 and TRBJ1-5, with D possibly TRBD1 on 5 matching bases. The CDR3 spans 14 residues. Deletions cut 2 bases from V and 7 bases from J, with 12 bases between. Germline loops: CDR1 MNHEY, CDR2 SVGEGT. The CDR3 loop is CASSYGGVTQPQHF. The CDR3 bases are TGTGCCAGCAGTTACGGGGGGGTGACCCAGCCCCAGCATTTT.